This TCR beta chain was sequenced during a study of T cell responses to AZD1222 COVID-19 vaccine. Study findings and constraints: Distributed over spike, vaccine-associated CD4 TCRs predominated at 160-218 and 743-854.

The CDR3 loop spans 16 amino acids. V was clipped by 1 base and J by 3 bases, with 15 bases between them. In germline, CDR1 is LGHNA, CDR2 YNFKEQ. The protocol was immunoSEQ multiplex PCR, while the TCRdb copy is restricted to in-frame clones and leaves out a portion. The profile covers 90,000 to 100,000 clones, with around 85% appearing a single time and 11% to 15% taken by the ten largest. Remarks on this clone: Its target is not known.

Recipients boosted at about 4 weeks or about 12 weeks are pooled. The V and J genes are TRBV4-2 and TRBJ1-1, with a tentative D call TRBD1 (6 bases). Sequencing was performed on peripheral blood, taken 28 days after the second AZD1222 dose. The receptor was isolated from an adult who received the AZD1222 COVID-19 vaccine. The CDR3 here is CASSQGTGGPDTEAFF. CDR3 DNA: TGTGCCAGCAGCCAAGGAACGGGGGGGCCAGACACTGAAGCTTTCTTT.